This T cell receptor beta chain emerged from a study of blood T cell repertoires in COVID-19. Study information: In each case, the material was cDNA or gDNA derived from T cells, B-cell-depleted T cells, or PBMCs.

All enrollees were roughly 18 to 89 years old and from 20 to 25 US areas. Assignment of participants to cohorts was predicated upon participant-reported clinical history. Per the original data handling: How many nucleated cells were present was estimated from reference gene primer amplification. Method: immunoSEQ multiplex PCR; TCRdb's copy keeps in-frame clones and lacks some. That table furnishes V, J and clone size, whereas the DNA furnished D and trimming. The table records around 300,000 clones, 80% to 90% of them present only once. Germline CDR1 SGHAT, CDR2 FQNNGV. CDR3 size: 12 residues. V gave up 3 bases and J gave up 5 bases, with 7 bases separating them.

The clonotype originates from a young man who had recovered from COVID-19. The V and J genes are TRBV11-2 and TRBJ1-2, with no clear D. The sample taken for sequencing was PBMCs or T cells enriched from blood (not recorded which). CDR3 sequence: CASSLGGYGYTF. The CDR3 DNA follows: TGTGCCAGCAGCTTGGGAGGTTATGGCTACACCTTC.